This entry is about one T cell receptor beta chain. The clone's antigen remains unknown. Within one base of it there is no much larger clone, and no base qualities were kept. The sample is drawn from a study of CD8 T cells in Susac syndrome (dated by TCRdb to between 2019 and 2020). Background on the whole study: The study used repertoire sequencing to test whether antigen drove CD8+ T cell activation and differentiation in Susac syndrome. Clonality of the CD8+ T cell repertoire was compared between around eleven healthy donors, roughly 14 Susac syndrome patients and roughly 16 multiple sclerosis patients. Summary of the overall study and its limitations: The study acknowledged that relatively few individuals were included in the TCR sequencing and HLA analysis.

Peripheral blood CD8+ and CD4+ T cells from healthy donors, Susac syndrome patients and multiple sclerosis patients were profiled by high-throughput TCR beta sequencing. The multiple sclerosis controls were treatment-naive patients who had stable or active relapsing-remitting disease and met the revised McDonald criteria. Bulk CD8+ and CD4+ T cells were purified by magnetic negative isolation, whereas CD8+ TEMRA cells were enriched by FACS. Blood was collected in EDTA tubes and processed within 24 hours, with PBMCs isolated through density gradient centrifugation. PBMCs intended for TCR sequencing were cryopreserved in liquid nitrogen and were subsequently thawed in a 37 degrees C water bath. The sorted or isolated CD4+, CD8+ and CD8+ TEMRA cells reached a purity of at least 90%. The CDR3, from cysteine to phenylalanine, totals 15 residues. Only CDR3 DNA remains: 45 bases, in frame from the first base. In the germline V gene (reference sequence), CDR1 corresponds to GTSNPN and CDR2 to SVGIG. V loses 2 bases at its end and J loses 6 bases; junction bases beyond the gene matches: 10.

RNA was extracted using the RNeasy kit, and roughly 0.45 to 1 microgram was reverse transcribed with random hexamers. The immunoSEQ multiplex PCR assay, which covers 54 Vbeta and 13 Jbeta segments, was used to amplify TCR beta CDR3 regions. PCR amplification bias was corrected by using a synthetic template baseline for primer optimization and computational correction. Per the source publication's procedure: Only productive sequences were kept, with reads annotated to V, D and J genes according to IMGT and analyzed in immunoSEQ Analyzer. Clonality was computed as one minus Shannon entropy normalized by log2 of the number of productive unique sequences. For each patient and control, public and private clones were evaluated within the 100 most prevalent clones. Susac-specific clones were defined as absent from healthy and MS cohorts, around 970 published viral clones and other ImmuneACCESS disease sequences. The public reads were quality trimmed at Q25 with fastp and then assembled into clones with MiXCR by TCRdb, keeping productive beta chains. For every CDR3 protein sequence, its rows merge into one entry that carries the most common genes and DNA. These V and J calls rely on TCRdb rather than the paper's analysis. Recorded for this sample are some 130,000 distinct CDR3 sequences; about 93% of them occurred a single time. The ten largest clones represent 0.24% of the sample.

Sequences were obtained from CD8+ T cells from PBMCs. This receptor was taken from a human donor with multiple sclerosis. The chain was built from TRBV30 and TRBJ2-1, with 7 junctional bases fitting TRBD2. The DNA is TGTGCCTGGAGTTCCCAGCGGGGCCCCCCCAATGAGCAGTTCTTC. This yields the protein CAWSSQRGPPNEQFF.